This T cell receptor beta chain was retrieved from a study of shared clonotypes between healthy human individuals. Data came from immunoSEQ multiplex PCR; TCRdb stores just in-frame clones and leaves some out. The sample lists hundreds of thousands of clones, 75% to 80% occurring once. This clonotype was sampled from a woman aged 40-49 years in good health. Some clones in this sample may be carry-over from other donors' samples. The sample comprised PBMCs.

The CDR3 sequence: CASSLTAVETQYF. The CDR3 nucleotides read TGTGCCAGCAGTTTGACTGCGGTAGAGACCCAGTACTTC. The J gene is TRBJ2-5, the V gene TRBV28, with D uncertain. V was pared by 3 bases and J by 4 bases, with 9 bases between. The germline CDR1 and CDR2 sequences are MDHEN and SYDVKM. The CDR3 covers 13 residues.